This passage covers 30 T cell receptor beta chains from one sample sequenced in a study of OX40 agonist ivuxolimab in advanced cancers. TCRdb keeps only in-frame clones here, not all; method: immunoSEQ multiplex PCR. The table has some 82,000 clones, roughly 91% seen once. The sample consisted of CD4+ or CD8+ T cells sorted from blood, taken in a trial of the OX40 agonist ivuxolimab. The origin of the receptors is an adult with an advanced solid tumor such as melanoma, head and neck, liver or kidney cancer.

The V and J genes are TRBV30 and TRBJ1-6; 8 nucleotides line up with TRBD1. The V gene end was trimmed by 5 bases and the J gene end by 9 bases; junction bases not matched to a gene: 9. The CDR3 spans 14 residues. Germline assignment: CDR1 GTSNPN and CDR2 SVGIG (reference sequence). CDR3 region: CAWSWDRSSSPLHF. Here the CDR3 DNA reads TGTGCCTGGTCCTGGGACAGGTCGTCTTCACCCCTCCACTTT.

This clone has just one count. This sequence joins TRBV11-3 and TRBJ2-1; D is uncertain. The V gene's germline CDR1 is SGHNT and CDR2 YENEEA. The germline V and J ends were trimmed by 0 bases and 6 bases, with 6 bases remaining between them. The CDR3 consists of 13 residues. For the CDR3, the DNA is TGTGCCAGCAGCTTAGATCTTCTCAATGAGCAGTTCTTC. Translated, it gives CASSLDLLNEQFF.

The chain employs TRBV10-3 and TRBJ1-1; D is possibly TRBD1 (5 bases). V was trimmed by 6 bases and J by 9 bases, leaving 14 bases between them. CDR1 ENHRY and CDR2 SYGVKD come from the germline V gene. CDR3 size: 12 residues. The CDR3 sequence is CAISSQGEQAFF. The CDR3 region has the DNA TGTGCCATCAGCTCCCAGGGCGAGCAAGCTTTCTTT.

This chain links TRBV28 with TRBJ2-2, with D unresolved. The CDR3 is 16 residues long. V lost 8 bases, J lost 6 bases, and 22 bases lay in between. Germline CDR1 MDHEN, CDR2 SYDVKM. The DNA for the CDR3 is TGTGCCAGCCGCGAATTCGGCACGACGACGGCCGGGGAGCTGTTTTTT. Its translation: CASREFGTTTAGELFF.

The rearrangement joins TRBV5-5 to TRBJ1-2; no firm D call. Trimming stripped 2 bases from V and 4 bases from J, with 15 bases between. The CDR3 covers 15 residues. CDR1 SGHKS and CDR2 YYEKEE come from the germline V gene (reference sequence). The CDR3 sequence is CASSLQSAALYGYTF. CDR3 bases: TGTGCCAGCAGCTTACAATCGGCAGCGCTCTATGGCTACACCTTC.

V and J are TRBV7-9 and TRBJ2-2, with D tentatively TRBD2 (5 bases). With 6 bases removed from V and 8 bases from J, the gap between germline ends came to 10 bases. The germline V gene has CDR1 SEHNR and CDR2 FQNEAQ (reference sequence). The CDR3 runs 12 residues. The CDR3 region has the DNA TGTGCCAGCAGATCCGGACTTGGGGAGCTGTTTTTT. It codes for CASRSGLGELFF.

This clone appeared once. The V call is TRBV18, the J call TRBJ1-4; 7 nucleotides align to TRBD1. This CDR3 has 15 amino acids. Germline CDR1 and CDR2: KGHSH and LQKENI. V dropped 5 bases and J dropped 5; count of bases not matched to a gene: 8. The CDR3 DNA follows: TGTGCCAGCTCATCCACCGGGACAGAGAATGAAAAACTGTTTTTT. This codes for CASSSTGTENEKLFF.

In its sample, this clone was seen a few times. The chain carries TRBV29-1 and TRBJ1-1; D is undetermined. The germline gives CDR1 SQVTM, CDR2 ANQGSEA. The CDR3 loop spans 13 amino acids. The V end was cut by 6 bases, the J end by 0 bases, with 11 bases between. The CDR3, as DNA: TGCAGCGTGCACCGCCGGTTGAACACTGAAGCTTTCTTT. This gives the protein CSVHRRLNTEAFF.

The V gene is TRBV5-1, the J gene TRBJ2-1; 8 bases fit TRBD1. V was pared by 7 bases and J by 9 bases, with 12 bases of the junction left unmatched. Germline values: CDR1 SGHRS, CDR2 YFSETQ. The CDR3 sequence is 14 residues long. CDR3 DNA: TGCGCCAGCGGTTTGACAGGGGCGTCCGGTGAGCAGTTCTTC. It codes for CASGLTGASGEQFF.

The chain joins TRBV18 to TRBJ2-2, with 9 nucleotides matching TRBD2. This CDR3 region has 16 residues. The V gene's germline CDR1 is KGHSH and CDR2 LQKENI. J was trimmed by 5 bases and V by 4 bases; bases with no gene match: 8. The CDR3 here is CASSLGSAGGTGELFF. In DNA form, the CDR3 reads TGTGCCAGCTCACTAGGTTCAGCGGGAGGTACCGGGGAGCTGTTTTTT.

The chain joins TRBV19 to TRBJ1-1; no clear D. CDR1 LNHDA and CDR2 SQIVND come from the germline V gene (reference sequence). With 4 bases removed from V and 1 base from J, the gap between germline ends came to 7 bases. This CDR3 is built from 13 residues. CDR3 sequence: CASSKERNTEAFF. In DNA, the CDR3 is TGTGCCAGTAGTAAAGAGAGGAACACTGAAGCTTTCTTT.

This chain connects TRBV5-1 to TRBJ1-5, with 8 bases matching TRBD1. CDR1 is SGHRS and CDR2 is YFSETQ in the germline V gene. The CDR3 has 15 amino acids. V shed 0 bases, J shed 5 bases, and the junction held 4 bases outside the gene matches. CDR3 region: CASSLEGQADQPQHF. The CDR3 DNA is TGCGCCAGCAGCTTGGAGGGACAGGCCGATCAGCCCCAGCATTTT.

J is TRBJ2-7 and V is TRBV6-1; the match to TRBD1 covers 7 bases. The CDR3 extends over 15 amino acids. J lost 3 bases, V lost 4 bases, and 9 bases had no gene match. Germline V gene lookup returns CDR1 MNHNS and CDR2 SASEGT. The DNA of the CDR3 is TGTGCCAGCAGTGGGGGCTGGACAGGCCACTACGAGCAGTACTTC. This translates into CASSGGWTGHYEQYF.

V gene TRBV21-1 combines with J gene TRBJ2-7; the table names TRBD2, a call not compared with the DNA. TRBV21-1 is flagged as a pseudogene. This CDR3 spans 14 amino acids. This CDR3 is CAIRKREASYEQYF. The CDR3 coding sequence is TGTGCCATCCGAAAGCGGGAGGCATCCTACGAGCAGTACTTC.

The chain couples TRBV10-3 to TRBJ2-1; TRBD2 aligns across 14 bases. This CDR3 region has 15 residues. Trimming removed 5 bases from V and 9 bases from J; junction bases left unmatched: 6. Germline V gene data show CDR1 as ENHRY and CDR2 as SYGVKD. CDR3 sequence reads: CAISPGLAGDGEQFF. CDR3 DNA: TGTGCCATCAGTCCGGGACTAGCGGGAGATGGTGAGCAGTTCTTC.

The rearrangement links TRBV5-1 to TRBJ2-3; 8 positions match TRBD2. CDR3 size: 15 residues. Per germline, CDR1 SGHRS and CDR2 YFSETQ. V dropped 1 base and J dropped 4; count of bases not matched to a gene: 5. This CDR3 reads CASSLPAGEADTQYF. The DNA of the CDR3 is TGCGCCAGCAGCTTGCCAGCGGGAGAGGCAGATACGCAGTATTTT.

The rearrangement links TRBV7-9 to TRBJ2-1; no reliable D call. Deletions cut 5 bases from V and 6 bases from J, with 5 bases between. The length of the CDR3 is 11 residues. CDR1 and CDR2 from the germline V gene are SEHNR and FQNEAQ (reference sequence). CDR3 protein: CASSPANEQFF. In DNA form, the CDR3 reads TGTGCCAGCAGCCCTGCCAATGAGCAGTTCTTC.

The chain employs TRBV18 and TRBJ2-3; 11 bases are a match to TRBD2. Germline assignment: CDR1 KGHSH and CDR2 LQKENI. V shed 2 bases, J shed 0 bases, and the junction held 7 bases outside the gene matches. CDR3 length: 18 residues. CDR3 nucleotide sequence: TGTGCCAGCTCACCAGCGCTAGCGGGAGGCTCTAGCACAGATACGCAGTATTTT. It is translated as CASSPALAGGSSTDTQYF.

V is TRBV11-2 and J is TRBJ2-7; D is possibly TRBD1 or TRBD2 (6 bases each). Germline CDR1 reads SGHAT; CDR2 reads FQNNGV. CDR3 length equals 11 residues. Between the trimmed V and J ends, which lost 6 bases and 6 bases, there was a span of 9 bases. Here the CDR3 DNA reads TGTGCCAGCAGGGGGGGCGGCGAGCAGTACTTC. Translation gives CASRGGGEQYF.

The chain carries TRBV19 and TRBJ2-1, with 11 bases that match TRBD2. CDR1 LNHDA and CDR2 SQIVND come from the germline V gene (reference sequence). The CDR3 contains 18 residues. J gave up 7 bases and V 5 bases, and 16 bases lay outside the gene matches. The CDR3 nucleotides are TGTGCCAGTAGTTTGATAGCGGGAGGGCACCCGAGGGGGAATGAGCAGTTCTTC. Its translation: CASSLIAGGHPRGNEQFF.

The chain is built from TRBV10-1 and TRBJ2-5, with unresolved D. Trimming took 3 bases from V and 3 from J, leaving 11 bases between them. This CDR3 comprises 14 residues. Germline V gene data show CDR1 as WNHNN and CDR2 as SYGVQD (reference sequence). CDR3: CASSERRSKETQYF. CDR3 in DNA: TGCGCCAGCAGTGAACGACGGAGTAAAGAGACCCAGTACTTC.

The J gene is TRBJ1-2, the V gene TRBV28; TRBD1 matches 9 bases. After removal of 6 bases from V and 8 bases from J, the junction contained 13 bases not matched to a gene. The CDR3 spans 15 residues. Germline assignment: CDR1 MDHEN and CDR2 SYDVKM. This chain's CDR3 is CASSPPGTGFGGYTF. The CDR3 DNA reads TGTGCCAGCAGCCCCCCCGGGACAGGGTTTGGAGGCTACACCTTC.

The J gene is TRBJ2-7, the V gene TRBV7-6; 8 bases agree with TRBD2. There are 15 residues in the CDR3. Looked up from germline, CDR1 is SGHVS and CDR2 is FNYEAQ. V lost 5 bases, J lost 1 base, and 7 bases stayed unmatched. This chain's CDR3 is CASSPTSGVSYEQYF. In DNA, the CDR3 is TGTGCCAGCAGCCCCACTAGCGGAGTATCCTACGAGCAGTACTTC.

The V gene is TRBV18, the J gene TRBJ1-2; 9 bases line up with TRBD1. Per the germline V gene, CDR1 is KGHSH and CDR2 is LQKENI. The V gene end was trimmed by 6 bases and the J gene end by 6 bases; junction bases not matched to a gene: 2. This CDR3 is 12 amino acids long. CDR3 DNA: TGTGCCAGCTCCCGGGACAGGGATGGCTACACCTTC. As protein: CASSRDRDGYTF.

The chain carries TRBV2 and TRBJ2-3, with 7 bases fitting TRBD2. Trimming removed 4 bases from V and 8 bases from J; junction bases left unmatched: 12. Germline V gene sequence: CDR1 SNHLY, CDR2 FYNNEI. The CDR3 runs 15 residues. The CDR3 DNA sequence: TGTGCCAGCAGTGGGCAGCCCAGTTCGGGGGGTACGCAGTATTTT. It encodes CASSGQPSSGGTQYF.

The chain's CDR3 is CATSRRQGATIYEQYF. CDR3 nucleotides: TGTGCCACCAGCAGACGCCAGGGGGCTACGATCTACGAGCAGTACTTC. The genes are TRBV15 and TRBJ2-7; 8 bases match TRBD1. Germline values: CDR1 LNHNV, CDR2 YYDKDF (reference sequence). Trimming cost V 2 bases and J 3 bases; bases outside gene matches: 9. This CDR3 has 16 residues. Looking up the rest from reference TRBV15 and TRBJ2-7 gives the full variable domain: DAMVIQNPRYQVTQFGKPVTLSCSQTLNHNVMYWYQQKSSQAPKLLFHYYDKDFNNEADTPDNFQSRRPNTSFCFLDIRSPGLGDTAMYLCATSRRQGATIYEQYFGPGTRLTVT.

CDR3 sequence reads: CASSLYRRELAKNIQYF. The CDR3 DNA is TGTGCCAGCAGTTTATATCGGCGGGAGTTAGCCAAAAACATTCAGTACTTC. This chain uses TRBV28 with TRBJ2-4; 7 bases align to TRBD2. Per germline, CDR1 MDHEN and CDR2 SYDVKM. The V gene end was trimmed by 1 base and the J gene end by 0 bases; junction bases not matched to a gene: 6. The CDR3 consists of 17 residues.

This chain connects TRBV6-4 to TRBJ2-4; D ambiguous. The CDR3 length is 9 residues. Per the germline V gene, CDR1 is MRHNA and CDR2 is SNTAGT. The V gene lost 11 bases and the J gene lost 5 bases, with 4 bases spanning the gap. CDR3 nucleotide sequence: TGTGCCGGACAAAACATTCAGTACTTC. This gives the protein CAGQNIQYF.

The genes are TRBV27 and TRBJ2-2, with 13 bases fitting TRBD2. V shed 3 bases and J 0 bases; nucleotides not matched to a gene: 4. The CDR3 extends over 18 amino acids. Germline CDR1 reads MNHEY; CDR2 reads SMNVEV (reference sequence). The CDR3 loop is CASSFVGLAGPNTGELFF. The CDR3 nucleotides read TGTGCCAGCAGTTTCGTGGGACTAGCGGGGCCGAACACCGGGGAGCTGTTTTTT.

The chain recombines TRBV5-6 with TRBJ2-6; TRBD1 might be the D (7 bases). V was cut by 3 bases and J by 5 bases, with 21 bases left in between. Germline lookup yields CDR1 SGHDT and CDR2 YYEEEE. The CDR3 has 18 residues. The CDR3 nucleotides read TGTGCCAGCAGCTCGGGCCGGAGGGGGCTTATCTGGGCCAACGTCCTGACTTTC. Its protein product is CASSSGRRGLIWANVLTF.